A selection of T cell receptor beta chains follows, all from one sample in a study of T-cell reconstitution after alpha-beta-depleted transplantation in children. One entry per CDR3 protein results from TCRdb running MiXCR on the PCR reads. The sample holds hundreds of thousands of distinct CDR3 sequences, about a tenth seen once. The sequenced sample was PBMCs, obtained before TCRalphabeta/CD19-depleted stem cell transplant. All receptors come from a boy in the first two years of life with acute myeloid leukemia, due to receive a stem cell transplant. Both conserved end residues are trimmed from each CDR3. D genes are given only for firm matches.

V gene	D gene	J gene	CDR3 protein
TRBV28	NA	TRBJ2-2	ASSTQWGTGELF
TRBV7-8	TRBD1	TRBJ2-3	ASSLSAGTGITDTQY
TRBV20-1	TRBD1	TRBJ1-2	SVQGDYGYT
TRBV5-1	TRBD1	TRBJ2-7	ASSLRDRDYEQY
TRBV7-8	TRBD2	TRBJ2-7	ASSLRGVLAGNEQY
TRBV12-3/TRBV12-4	NA	TRBJ1-5	ASSSGTLGNQPQH
TRBV9	NA	TRBJ2-5	ASSAGRQETQY
TRBV12-3/TRBV12-4	NA	TRBJ2-1	ASSAKPGPGVQF
TRBV4-2	NA	TRBJ2-7	ASSQVQQASDEQY
TRBV5-1	TRBD2	TRBJ2-3	ASSCRTSGSTDTQY
TRBV12-3/TRBV12-4	TRBD1	TRBJ2-5	ASSNRGLEETQY
TRBV12-3/TRBV12-4	NA	TRBJ2-2	ASTVNLGGSGELF
TRBV7-2	NA	TRBJ2-1	ASSLAVGEAF
TRBV10-3	TRBD2	TRBJ2-1	AISVAHSGRTSSYNEQF
TRBV7-9	NA	TRBJ1-4	ASSRDGRPSEKLF
TRBV7-9	NA	TRBJ2-5	ASSFRVGETQY
TRBV29-1	NA	TRBJ2-3	SVAGLTDTQY
TRBV7-9	NA	TRBJ1-1	ASSQAGANTEAF
TRBV12-3/TRBV12-4	TRBD2	TRBJ2-3	ASSLRTSGYDTQY
TRBV6-1	NA	TRBJ2-5	ASSARGGGEETQY
TRBV18	TRBD1	TRBJ2-5	ASSPRRDSKETQY
TRBV27	TRBD1	TRBJ2-7	ASSHRQGALREQY
TRBV5-5	NA	TRBJ1-5	ASSYWDSNQPQH
TRBV7-9	TRBD1	TRBJ1-1	ASSPGTAEAF
TRBV7-9	NA	TRBJ2-7	ASSSSGPVGTTYEQY
TRBV12-3/TRBV12-4	NA	TRBJ2-7	ASSFGRKHEQY
TRBV6-1	NA	TRBJ2-2	ASRDYRGELF
TRBV9	NA	TRBJ2-7	ASSSPGASSYEQY
TRBV5-1	NA	TRBJ2-5	ASSLPSGSQETQY
TRBV11-1	TRBD2	TRBJ2-6	ASSPGLAGRSGANVLT
TRBV30	NA	TRBJ2-7	AWSRGTYEQY
TRBV12-3/TRBV12-4	TRBD1	TRBJ2-7	ASCLAKGKGGPNYEQY
TRBV11-2	NA	TRBJ2-7	ASRDGTTYEQY
TRBV4-2	TRBD2	TRBJ2-7	ASSQETSGTNYEQY
TRBV5-1	NA	TRBJ2-7	ASSFVTGPYEQY
TRBV7-9	NA	TRBJ1-1	ASSLAGGPTNTEAF
TRBV6-2/TRBV6-3	TRBD2	TRBJ2-7	ASSKPPPLAGTYEQY
TRBV12-3/TRBV12-4	NA	TRBJ2-3	ASRTQIVDTQY
TRBV24-1	NA	TRBJ2-2	ATSEQWNTGELF
TRBV7-2	TRBD2	TRBJ2-7	ASSLGGGGAGEQY
TRBV7-3	TRBD1	TRBJ2-3	ASSPTGPDTQY
TRBV14	NA	TRBJ1-1	ASSQHLTEAF
TRBV28	NA	TRBJ2-5	ASSLSALMGSGETQY
TRBV5-5	TRBD2	TRBJ2-1	ASSFRLAGLNEQF
TRBV10-2	TRBD2	TRBJ2-1	ASSEAGVWVGSYNEQF
TRBV6-1	NA	TRBJ1-6	ASSPGRQDYSPLH
TRBV6-5	TRBD2	TRBJ2-2	ASSYQSSGYANTGELF
TRBV6-4	NA	TRBJ2-2	ASSPYSPSNPGRRSVGYTGELF
TRBV9	TRBD2	TRBJ2-1	ASSPHSAGVSYNEQF
TRBV7-3	NA	TRBJ2-1	ASSFPPNEQF
TRBV7-2	TRBD2	TRBJ2-2	ASSYTSGTGELF
TRBV20-1	TRBD2	TRBJ2-7	SARATSGGAKTVEQY
TRBV20-1	NA	TRBJ1-6	SAQPLEGNSPLH
TRBV20-1	TRBD2	TRBJ2-5	SAKGLAGEGAPQETQY
TRBV5-5	TRBD1	TRBJ2-5	ASSLNRGSTLQETQY
TRBV28	NA	TRBJ2-7	ASKTGSEQY
TRBV29-1	TRBD1	TRBJ1-4	SVGQGAREKLF
TRBV15	TRBD1	TRBJ2-7	ATSRARTGPYEQY
TRBV7-3	NA	TRBJ2-5	ASSLTGRVETQY